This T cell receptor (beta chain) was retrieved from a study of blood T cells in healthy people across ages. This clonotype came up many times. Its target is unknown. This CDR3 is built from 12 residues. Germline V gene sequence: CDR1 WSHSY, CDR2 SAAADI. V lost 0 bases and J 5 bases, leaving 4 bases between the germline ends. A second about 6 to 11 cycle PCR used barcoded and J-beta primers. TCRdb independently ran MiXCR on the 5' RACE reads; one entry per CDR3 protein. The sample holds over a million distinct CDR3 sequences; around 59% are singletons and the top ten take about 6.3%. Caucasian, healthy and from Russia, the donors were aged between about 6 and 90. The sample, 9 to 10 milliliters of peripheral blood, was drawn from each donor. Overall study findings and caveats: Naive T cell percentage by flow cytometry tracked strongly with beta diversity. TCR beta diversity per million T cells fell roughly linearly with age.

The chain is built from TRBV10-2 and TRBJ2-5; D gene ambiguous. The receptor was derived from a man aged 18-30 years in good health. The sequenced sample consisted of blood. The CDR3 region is CASSESRETQYF. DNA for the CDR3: TGCGCCAGCAGTGAGTCGAGGGAGACCCAGTACTTC.